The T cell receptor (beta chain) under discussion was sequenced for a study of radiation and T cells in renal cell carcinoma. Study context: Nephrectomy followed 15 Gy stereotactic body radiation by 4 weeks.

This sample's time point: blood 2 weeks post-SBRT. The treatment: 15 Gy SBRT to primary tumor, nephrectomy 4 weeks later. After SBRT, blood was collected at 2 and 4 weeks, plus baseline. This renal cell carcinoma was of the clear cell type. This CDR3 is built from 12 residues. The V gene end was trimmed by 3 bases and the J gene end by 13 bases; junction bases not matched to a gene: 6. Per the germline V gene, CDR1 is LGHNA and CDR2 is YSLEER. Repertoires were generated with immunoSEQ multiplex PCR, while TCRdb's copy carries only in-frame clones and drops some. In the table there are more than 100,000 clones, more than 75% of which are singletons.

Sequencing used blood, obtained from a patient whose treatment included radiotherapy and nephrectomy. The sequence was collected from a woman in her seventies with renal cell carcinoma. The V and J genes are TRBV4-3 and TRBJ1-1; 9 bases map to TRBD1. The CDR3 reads CASSHRQGEVFF. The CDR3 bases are TGCGCCAGCAGCCATAGACAGGGGGAGGTTTTCTTT.